This passage covers 26 T cell receptor beta chains from one sample sequenced in a study of control samples from healthy donors and cancer patients. Libraries were prepared by immunoSEQ multiplex PCR; TCRdb keeps only in-frame clonotypes and omits some of them. The sample carries about 180,000 clones, about 90% recorded once. The sequenced sample was blood. The receptors stem from a woman aged 45-65 years in good health.

The rearrangement links TRBV7-8 to TRBJ1-5, with D uncertain. The CDR3 is 16 amino acids. V lost 5 bases and J 6 bases, leaving 20 bases between the germline ends. The V gene's germline CDR1 is SGHVS and CDR2 FQNEAQ. The CDR3 spells CASSPLGSGVGQPQHF. The CDR3 region has the DNA TGTGCCAGCAGCCCCCTCGGGTCGGGCGTGGGTCAGCCCCAGCATTTT.

A word on this clone: One junction end disagrees with the germline gene, perhaps due to a read error. The genes are TRBV6-2 or TRBV6-3 and TRBJ1-5, with D possibly matching TRBD1 (6 bases). Germline CDR1 reads MNHEY; CDR2 reads SVGEGT. This CDR3 comprises 13 residues. The DNA of the CDR3 is TGTGCCAGCAGTTACGGGGGCAACCAGCCCCAGCATTTT. Amino acids: CASSYGGNQPQHF.

In its sample, this clone was seen once. The rearrangement joins TRBV5-1 to TRBJ2-5, with a tentative D call TRBD1 (6 bases). CDR1 SGHRS and CDR2 YFSETQ come from the germline V gene. The CDR3 totals 15 residues. The V end lost 3 bases, the J end lost 5 bases, and 17 bases lay between the germline ends. The chain's CDR3 is CASSSVMGAMETQYF. The DNA of the CDR3 is TGCGCCAGCAGCTCGGTGATGGGGGCGATGGAGACCCAGTACTTC.

This rearrangement joins TRBV28 to TRBJ1-1; 7 nucleotides align to TRBD1. Trimming took 10 bases from V and 12 from J; bases not matched to a gene: 11. CDR3 length equals 11 residues. Germline V gene lookup returns CDR1 MDHEN and CDR2 SYDVKM. CDR3 bases: TGTGCCATCGAAGACAGGGTTGGGACTTTCTTT. Its translation: CAIEDRVGTFF.

This clone was seen a single time. The chain joins TRBV7-9 to TRBJ2-7; TRBD1 or TRBD2 may be the D gene (6 bases each). The CDR3 extends over 15 amino acids. The V end was cut by 3 bases, the J end by 3 bases, with 15 bases between. Germline V gives CDR1 SEHNR, CDR2 FQNEAQ (reference sequence). Written as DNA, the CDR3 is TGTGCCAGCAGCTTCAGTGGAGGGGGTAACTACGAGCAGTACTTC. It is translated as CASSFSGGGNYEQYF.

The V and J genes are TRBV30 and TRBJ1-1; D remains ambiguous. V was clipped by 3 bases and J by 11 bases, with 19 bases between them. Germline V gene data show CDR1 as GTSNPN and CDR2 as SVGIG (reference sequence). The CDR3 is 13 residues long. The CDR3 coding sequence is TGTGCCTGGAGATATTTGGGCTCGGGTTCCGCTTTCTTT. This gives the protein CAWRYLGSGSAFF.

The CDR3 nucleotides read TGTGCCAGCTCGGAAGGAGGCTACGAGCAGTACTTC. Translation: CASSEGGYEQYF. The chain combines TRBV7-9 with TRBJ2-7; D might be TRBD2 (5 bases). Trimming left V 8 bases short and J 3 bases short, with 11 bases between. The CDR3 is made up of 12 amino acids. CDR1 and CDR2 from the germline V gene are SEHNR and FQNEAQ (reference sequence).

The CDR3 reads CASSARTGLDIAKNIQYF. The CDR3 bases are TGTGCCAGCAGCGCACGGACAGGACTCGATATAGCCAAAAACATTCAGTACTTC. The chain carries TRBV9 and TRBJ2-4; TRBD1 matches at 7 bases. The trim removed 3 bases at V and 0 bases at J, leaving 12 bases unmatched. The germline V gene encodes CDR1 SGDLS and CDR2 YYNGEE. This CDR3 is 18 amino acids long.

V is TRBV6-2 or TRBV6-3 and J is TRBJ1-6, with a possible D match to TRBD1 (5 bases). CDR3 length: 14 amino acids. Trimming stripped 2 bases from V and 7 bases from J, with 9 bases between. Germline CDR1 MNHEY, CDR2 SVGEGT. This chain's CDR3 is CASSYLRGNSPLHF. The CDR3 nucleotides read TGTGCCAGCAGTTACCTCCGGGGGAATTCACCCCTCCACTTT.

The chain carries TRBV13 and TRBJ1-5, with D uncertain. Deletions cut 5 bases from V and 2 bases from J, with 4 bases between. Germline lookup yields CDR1 PRHDT and CDR2 FYEKMQ (reference sequence). The length of the CDR3 is 12 residues. The CDR3 DNA reads TGTGCCAGCAGCGAAGGCAATCAGCCCCAGCATTTT. It codes for CASSEGNQPQHF.

The chain combines TRBV28 with TRBJ2-7; 9 bases are shared with TRBD1. The length of the CDR3 is 15 residues. Germline-derived CDR1 and CDR2 are MDHEN and SYDVKM. The V gene end was trimmed by 3 bases and the J gene end by 3 bases; junction bases not matched to a gene: 6. CDR3 protein: CASSFLETGGYEQYF. In DNA, the CDR3 is TGTGCCAGCAGTTTTTTAGAGACAGGGGGCTACGAGCAGTACTTC.

The CDR3 DNA reads TGCGCCAGCAGCCAAGTTCTAGCGGGAGCCTGGGATGAGCAGTTCTTC. It yields the protein CASSQVLAGAWDEQFF. This sequence joins TRBV4-1 and TRBJ2-1; 10 bases are a match to TRBD2. The germline V gene has CDR1 MGHRA and CDR2 YSYEKL. The CDR3 spans 16 residues. The J segment lost 8 bases and the V segment lost 1 base, leaving 8 bases of the junction unmatched.

The chain carries TRBV27 and TRBJ1-2, with D perhaps TRBD1 (5 bases). The CDR3 consists of 13 residues. The V and J ends lost 9 bases and 1 base respectively, with 12 bases between them. Germline values: CDR1 MNHEY, CDR2 SMNVEV (reference sequence). The DNA for the CDR3 is TGTGCCAGTTCGGGACCGAATAACTATGGCTACACCTTC. Its translation: CASSGPNNYGYTF.

The chain recombines TRBV19 with TRBJ1-2; D uncertain. CDR3 length equals 12 residues. The ends were cut back, 5 bases at V and 5 bases at J, with 9 bases in the middle. The germline V gene encodes CDR1 LNHDA and CDR2 SQIVND (reference sequence). The CDR3 coding sequence is TGTGCCAGTAGTCCTGGATCATATGGCTACACCTTC. This codes for CASSPGSYGYTF.

This chain joins TRBV18 and TRBJ2-3; a weak D match, TRBD2 (6 bases). The CDR3 runs 13 residues. Germline V gene lookup returns CDR1 KGHSH and CDR2 LQKENI. V lost 5 bases and J 0 bases, leaving 6 bases between the germline ends. This CDR3 is CASSSGSTDTQYF. CDR3 sequence (DNA): TGTGCCAGCTCAAGCGGGAGCACAGATACGCAGTATTTT.

The chain uses TRBV6-1 and TRBJ1-2; no clear D gene. Trimming removed 4 bases from V and 2 bases from J, with 20 bases in between. Germline loops: CDR1 MNHNS, CDR2 SASEGT. The CDR3 sequence is 17 residues long. The CDR3 loop reads CASSVLPHLVSNYGYTF. CDR3 DNA: TGTGCCAGCAGTGTATTACCACATTTGGTCAGCAACTATGGCTACACCTTC.

The chain employs TRBV2 and TRBJ2-5; D is uncertain. The CDR3 is made up of 13 amino acids. From germline, CDR1 is SNHLY and CDR2 FYNNEI. Trimming removed 1 base at V and 2 bases at J, with 5 bases between. DNA of the CDR3: TGTGCCAGCAGTGAAGGCTCTCAAGAGACCCAGTACTTC. This encodes CASSEGSQETQYF.

V usage is TRBV13 and J usage is TRBJ1-6, with 10 bases lining up with TRBD1. Trimming removed 5 bases from V and 10 bases from J; junction bases left unmatched: 8. This CDR3 is 15 amino acids long. CDR1 PRHDT and CDR2 FYEKMQ come from the germline V gene (reference sequence). The CDR3 DNA follows: TGTGCCAGCAGCCCAATCGACAGGGGGCACTCACCCCTCCACTTT. Translated: CASSPIDRGHSPLHF.

This clone has just a few counts. V is TRBV6-2 or TRBV6-3 and J is TRBJ1-5, with D tentatively TRBD1 (5 bases). Germline V gene sequence: CDR1 MNHEY, CDR2 SVGEGT. The CDR3 is made up of 16 amino acids. V lost 3 bases and J lost 0, with 12 bases in between. The CDR3 here is CASSYRAGHSNQPQHF. In nucleotides, the CDR3 is TGTGCCAGCAGTTATCGGGCAGGGCATAGCAATCAGCCCCAGCATTTT.

The chain links TRBV5-5 to TRBJ2-3, with 12 bases aligning to TRBD2. Germline V lookup: CDR1 SGHKS, CDR2 YYEKEE (reference sequence). V shed 0 bases, J shed 0 bases, and the junction held 5 bases outside the gene matches. The CDR3 spans 18 residues. CDR3 amino acids: CASSLEGTSGRSTDTQYF. CDR3 sequence (DNA): TGTGCCAGCAGCTTGGAAGGTACTAGCGGGAGGAGCACAGATACGCAGTATTTT.

Notes on this clone: This same CDR3 is encoded by further DNA sequences in the sample. CDR3 nucleotide sequence: TGCGCCAGCAGTTTTTCCCCGGGACAACTCTACAATGAGCAGTTCTTC. Protein: CASSFSPGQLYNEQFF. The chain is built from TRBV5-1 and TRBJ2-1; weak D call: TRBD1 (6 bases). The CDR3 has 16 residues. V was trimmed by 5 bases and J by 3 bases, leaving 18 bases between them. Germline CDR1 SGHRS, CDR2 YFSETQ.

The CDR3 DNA is TGCGCCAGCAGCTTGGGGAGGGATGGCACAGATACGCAGTATTTT. Amino acid sequence: CASSLGRDGTDTQYF. This chain uses TRBV5-1 with TRBJ2-3, with D possibly being TRBD2 (6 bases). Germline V gives CDR1 SGHRS, CDR2 YFSETQ. The V end lost 0 bases, the J end lost 1 base, and 9 bases lay between the germline ends. This CDR3 has 15 amino acids.

This chain joins TRBV7-2 and TRBJ2-3; 8 nucleotides agree with TRBD1. The V gene's germline CDR1 is SGHTA and CDR2 FQGNSA. The CDR3 is 15 residues long. The V segment lost 4 bases and the J segment 4 bases; nucleotides outside the gene matches: 7. This CDR3 reads CASSWTGMGADTQYF. The CDR3 DNA follows: TGTGCCAGCAGCTGGACAGGGATGGGCGCAGATACGCAGTATTTT.

This clone is a singleton in its sample. At the DNA level, this CDR3 is encoded by other sequences in the same sample as well. The J gene is TRBJ2-7, the V gene TRBV28, with 10 bases matching TRBD2. The CDR3 contains 14 residues. Per the germline V gene, CDR1 is MDHEN and CDR2 is SYDVKM. V shed 5 bases, J shed 2 bases, and the junction held 3 bases outside the gene matches. The CDR3: CASSRTSGAYEQYF. The CDR3 bases are TGTGCCAGCAGTCGGACTAGCGGAGCCTACGAGCAGTACTTC.

This CDR3 reads CASSRQLTPTSTNEQFF. In nucleotides, the CDR3 is TGTGCCAGCAGCCGCCAACTCACACCGACTAGCACGAATGAGCAGTTCTTC. The rearrangement uses TRBV7-2 and TRBJ2-1; 7 bases fit TRBD2. CDR1 SGHTA and CDR2 FQGNSA come from the germline V gene. V trimming: 5 bases; J trimming: 7 bases; junction bases outside the gene matches: 17. The CDR3 extends over 17 amino acids.

This chain connects TRBV2 to TRBJ1-4, with no clear D. V lost 1 base, J lost 5 bases, and 11 bases lay in between. The length of the CDR3 is 15 residues. Germline V gene lookup returns CDR1 SNHLY and CDR2 FYNNEI. In DNA, the CDR3 is TGTGCCAGCAGTGAAGGGGAGGTTGGGAATGAAAAACTGTTTTTT. It encodes CASSEGEVGNEKLFF.